The clone carrying this TCR beta chain has at least ten counts. TCR beta CDR3 region amplification was performed from RNA transcripts. The HTBI primer set drove a first-round RT-PCR of the TCR CDR3. TCRdb fed the multiplex PCR reads into MiXCR, producing one record per CDR3 protein. The sample has approximately 690,000 distinct CDR3 sequences; less than 25% are singletons. The data derive from a study of T cells in Graves' hyperthyroidism and ophthalmopathy. The CDR3 contains 17 residues. V lost 4 bases to trimming and J lost 2 bases; unmatched junction nucleotides: 8. Germline CDR1 reads SGHAT; CDR2 reads FQNNGV.

This clonotype was sampled from a man aged 25-45 years with Graves' ophthalmopathy. The chain uses TRBV11-2 and TRBJ2-1; 10 nucleotides align to TRBD2. What was sequenced was blood. The CDR3: CASSSGLASSPYNEQFF. The CDR3 bases are TGTGCCAGCAGCTCGGGACTAGCGTCGAGCCCCTACAATGAGCAGTTCTTC.